The clone carrying this TCR beta chain occurred a few times. Its antigen is unidentified. This specimen belongs to a study of response to subunit inactivated influenza vaccine. TCRdb analysed the RT-PCR reads with MiXCR anew, one entry per CDR3 protein. In the table there are around 580,000 distinct CDR3 sequences, approximately 15% of which are singletons. Study results and caveats: The authors proposed limited new T cell recruitment per seasonal influenza vaccination.

The source is a man in his fifties or sixties who received an inactivated influenza vaccine. The material was PBMCs from blood, obtained roughly 12 days after vaccination.

The CDR3 DNA follows: TGCGCCAGCAGCTCTGGGCCCACCGGCCACGAGCAGTACTTC. It specifies CASSSGPTGHEQYF. The V gene is TRBV4-1, the J gene TRBJ2-7; D is unresolved. The V gene lost 5 bases and the J gene lost 5 bases, with 16 bases spanning the gap. The germline V gene encodes CDR1 MGHRA and CDR2 YSYEKL. The CDR3 consists of 14 residues.